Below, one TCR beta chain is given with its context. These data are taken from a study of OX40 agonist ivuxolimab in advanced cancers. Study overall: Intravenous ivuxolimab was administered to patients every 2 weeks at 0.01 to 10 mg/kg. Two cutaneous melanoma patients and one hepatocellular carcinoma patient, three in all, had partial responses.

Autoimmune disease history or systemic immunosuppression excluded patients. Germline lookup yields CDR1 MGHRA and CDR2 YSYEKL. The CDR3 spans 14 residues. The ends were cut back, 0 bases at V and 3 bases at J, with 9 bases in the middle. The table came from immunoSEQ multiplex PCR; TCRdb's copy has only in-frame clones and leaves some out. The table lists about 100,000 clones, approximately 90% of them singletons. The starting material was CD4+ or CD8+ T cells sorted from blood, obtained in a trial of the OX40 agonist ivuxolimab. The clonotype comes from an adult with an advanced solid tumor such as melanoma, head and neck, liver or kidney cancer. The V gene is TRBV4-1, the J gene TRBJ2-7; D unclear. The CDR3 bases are TGCGCCAGCAGCCAAGATGTAACCCTCTACGAGCAGTACTTC. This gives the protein CASSQDVTLYEQYF.